This is a list of T cell receptor beta chains from one sample in a study of cytomegalovirus exposure and HLA in healthy donors. This table comes from immunoSEQ multiplex PCR, and its TCRdb copy is limited to in-frame clones, with some not included. The sample has about 140,000 clones, approximately 80% seen once; the top ten hold about 2%. The sample taken for sequencing was PBMCs. These receptors all stem from a man in his forties or fifties in good health and CMV-seronegative. Both conserved end residues are part of each CDR3. A D gene is named only where the DNA matches it firmly. Only part of the rows carry a size: once, few, many, or a class if the clone is expanded.

j_call: TRBJ1-1
clone_size: -
d_call: TRBD1
v_call: TRBV19
cdr3_nt: TGTGCCAGTAGTCCGGACAGGGCGGGGAGGACTGAAGCTTTCTTT
cdr3_aa: CASSPDRAGRTEAFF

j_call: TRBJ2-7
clone_size: -
d_call: TRBD1
v_call: TRBV6-5
cdr3_nt: TGTGCCAGCAGCACGGACAGGGAAGGCTACGAGCAGTACTTC
cdr3_aa: CASSTDREGYEQYF

j_call: TRBJ2-6
clone_size: few
d_call: -
v_call: TRBV19
cdr3_nt: TGTGCCAGTAACCATCCTCGGTCTGGGGCCAACGGCCTGACTTTC
cdr3_aa: CASNHPRSGANGLTF

j_call: TRBJ2-1
clone_size: -
d_call: -
v_call: TRBV5-4
cdr3_nt: TGTGCCAGCAGCTTGGAATCTAGCTCCTACAATGAGCAGTTCTTC
cdr3_aa: CASSLESSSYNEQFF

j_call: TRBJ2-1
clone_size: -
d_call: -
v_call: TRBV11-3
cdr3_nt: TGTGCCAGCAGTTCCCCGAGCTCCTACAATGAGCAGTTCTTC
cdr3_aa: CASSSPSSYNEQFF

j_call: TRBJ2-1
clone_size: once
d_call: TRBD2
v_call: TRBV19
cdr3_nt: TGTGCCAGTACCCCCCGGGGGGGCCCCTGGGATGAGCAGTTCTTC
cdr3_aa: CASTPRGGPWDEQFF

j_call: TRBJ1-2
clone_size: few
d_call: TRBD1
v_call: TRBV4-3
cdr3_nt: TGCGCCAGCAGCCGCCTGGCAGGGGGCTATGGCTACACCTTC
cdr3_aa: CASSRLAGGYGYTF

j_call: TRBJ2-7
clone_size: -
d_call: -
v_call: TRBV11-2
cdr3_nt: TGTGCCAGCAGCTTAGATCCGCTGCTCCTAGGCGAGCAGTACTTC
cdr3_aa: CASSLDPLLLGEQYF

j_call: TRBJ2-7
clone_size: once
d_call: TRBD1
v_call: TRBV6-6
cdr3_nt: TGTGCCAGCAGTTGGACAGGGGACGAACCCTACGAGCAGTACTTC
cdr3_aa: CASSWTGDEPYEQYF

j_call: TRBJ1-5
clone_size: -
d_call: -
v_call: TRBV6-5
cdr3_nt: TGTGCCAGCAGTACAGACATAAAACAGCCCCAGCATTTT
cdr3_aa: CASSTDIKQPQHF

j_call: TRBJ1-3
clone_size: -
d_call: TRBD1
v_call: TRBV4-1
cdr3_nt: TGCGCCAGCAGCCAAAACAGGGGTGGAAACACCATATATTTT
cdr3_aa: CASSQNRGGNTIYF

j_call: TRBJ2-7
clone_size: -
d_call: TRBD1
v_call: TRBV6-6
cdr3_nt: TGTGCCAGCAGATCAGACAGGGGAAGGTACGAGCAGTACTTC
cdr3_aa: CASRSDRGRYEQYF

j_call: TRBJ1-1
clone_size: -
d_call: -
v_call: TRBV5-6
cdr3_nt: TGTGCCAGCAGCTTTGGTCAGGTTGAAGCTTTCTTT
cdr3_aa: CASSFGQVEAFF

j_call: TRBJ2-7
clone_size: -
d_call: -
v_call: TRBV7-9
cdr3_nt: TGTGCCAGCAGCTTATCGACGGGAAACTACGAGCAGTACTTC
cdr3_aa: CASSLSTGNYEQYF

j_call: TRBJ1-3
clone_size: -
d_call: -
v_call: TRBV4-2
cdr3_nt: TGTGCCAGCAGCCCCGACCGGGGGACTTCTGGAAACACCATATATTTT
cdr3_aa: CASSPDRGTSGNTIYF

j_call: TRBJ1-1
clone_size: -
d_call: -
v_call: TRBV7-9
cdr3_nt: TGTTCCAGCAGCTCCCCCGGGGACACTGAAGCTTTCTTT
cdr3_aa: CSSSSPGDTEAFF

j_call: TRBJ2-3
clone_size: -
d_call: TRBD2
v_call: TRBV5-5
cdr3_nt: TGTGCCAGCAGCTTGGAGACTAGCACCACAGATACGCAGTATTTT
cdr3_aa: CASSLETSTTDTQYF

j_call: TRBJ2-1
clone_size: -
d_call: TRBD2
v_call: TRBV5-4
cdr3_nt: TGTGCCAGCAGCCAGGGACTAGAAGTCGATGAGCAGTTCTTC
cdr3_aa: CASSQGLEVDEQFF

j_call: TRBJ2-3
clone_size: -
d_call: -
v_call: TRBV5-6
cdr3_nt: TGTGCCAGCAGCACTATCGTCCGCAGCACAGATACGCAGTATTTT
cdr3_aa: CASSTIVRSTDTQYF

j_call: TRBJ1-2
clone_size: -
d_call: -
v_call: TRBV4-2
cdr3_nt: TGTGCCAGCAGCCAAGGCAGACAGGAGTCCTATGGCTACACCTTC
cdr3_aa: CASSQGRQESYGYTF

j_call: TRBJ1-3
clone_size: -
d_call: -
v_call: TRBV28
cdr3_nt: TGTGCCAGCAGCCTCGGCGGGGGGCCTGGAAACACCATATATTTT
cdr3_aa: CASSLGGGPGNTIYF

j_call: TRBJ1-2
clone_size: -
d_call: -
v_call: TRBV7-8
cdr3_nt: TGTGCCAGCAGCTTAGTTTCAGGGAACTATGGCTACACCTTC
cdr3_aa: CASSLVSGNYGYTF

j_call: TRBJ2-7
clone_size: -
d_call: TRBD1
v_call: TRBV11-2
cdr3_nt: TGTGCCAGCATACCCGGGACAGCTCCCTACGAGCAGTACTTC
cdr3_aa: CASIPGTAPYEQYF

j_call: TRBJ2-1
clone_size: -
d_call: -
v_call: TRBV30
cdr3_nt: TGTGCCTGGAGTGCTATCTCCTACAATGAGCAGTTCTTC
cdr3_aa: CAWSAISYNEQFF

j_call: TRBJ1-1
clone_size: -
d_call: TRBD1
v_call: TRBV6-5
cdr3_nt: TGTGCCAGCAGTTTCTGGACAGGGGGCCGTACTGAAGCTTTCTTT
cdr3_aa: CASSFWTGGRTEAFF

j_call: TRBJ2-7
clone_size: once
d_call: TRBD1
v_call: TRBV15
cdr3_nt: TGTGCCACCAGCAGAGATCACAGGGGCGACGAGCAGTACTTC
cdr3_aa: CATSRDHRGDEQYF

j_call: TRBJ2-1
clone_size: -
d_call: -
v_call: TRBV6-6
cdr3_nt: TGTGCCAGCAGTTATCGCGGACAGTCACCTAACAATGAGCAGTTCTTC
cdr3_aa: CASSYRGQSPNNEQFF

j_call: TRBJ2-1
clone_size: -
d_call: -
v_call: TRBV27
cdr3_nt: TGTGCCAGCAGTCCCTCTCTCAGCTCCTACAATGAGCAGTTCTTC
cdr3_aa: CASSPSLSSYNEQFF

j_call: TRBJ2-7
clone_size: -
d_call: -
v_call: TRBV6-1
cdr3_nt: TGTGCCAGCAGTGAAGGGGGGGGCGTAAAGTGGGGTTATAGCGAGCAGTACTTC
cdr3_aa: CASSEGGGVKWGYSEQYF

j_call: TRBJ2-7
clone_size: -
d_call: -
v_call: TRBV5-1
cdr3_nt: TGCGCCAGCAGTTTGGCCGTAGGGAGCTCCTACGAGCAGTACTTC
cdr3_aa: CASSLAVGSSYEQYF

j_call: TRBJ2-3
clone_size: -
d_call: TRBD2
v_call: TRBV4-2
cdr3_nt: TGTGCCAGCAGCCAAGAGGGAGGGTCAGATACGCAGTATTTT
cdr3_aa: CASSQEGGSDTQYF

j_call: TRBJ2-3
clone_size: once
d_call: TRBD1
v_call: TRBV5-1
cdr3_nt: TGCGCCAGCAGCTCGGGGACAGGGGGAACAGATACGCAGTATTTT
cdr3_aa: CASSSGTGGTDTQYF

j_call: TRBJ2-3
clone_size: -
d_call: TRBD1
v_call: TRBV7-9
cdr3_nt: TGTGCCAGCAGCTTAGTCCAGGGGGACAGGGATACGCAGTATTTT
cdr3_aa: CASSLVQGDRDTQYF

j_call: TRBJ2-5
clone_size: -
d_call: -
v_call: TRBV21-1
cdr3_nt: TGTGCCAGCAGCAAAGGGTACGGGGGGGCCGAAGAGACCCAGTACTTC
cdr3_aa: CASSKGYGGAEETQYF

j_call: TRBJ2-3
clone_size: -
d_call: TRBD2
v_call: TRBV4-1
cdr3_nt: TGCGCCAGCAGCAAGGGAGCGGGGGGGGTCCCTTTCACAGATACGCAGTATTTT
cdr3_aa: CASSKGAGGVPFTDTQYF

j_call: TRBJ1-5
clone_size: -
d_call: -
v_call: TRBV6-4
cdr3_nt: TGTGCCAGCAGCTTGACGTCGGACATAGGTGCGAACGATCATCAGCCCCAGCATTTT
cdr3_aa: CASSLTSDIGANDHQPQHF

j_call: TRBJ2-7
clone_size: -
d_call: -
v_call: TRBV19
cdr3_nt: TGTGCCAGTAGTTCCAAAACCCGGGGGGAGCAGTACTTC
cdr3_aa: CASSSKTRGEQYF

j_call: TRBJ2-1
clone_size: -
d_call: TRBD2
v_call: TRBV18
cdr3_nt: TGTGCCAGCTCAAACGTAGATCGGGGGGGACCTTACAATGAGCAGTTCTTC
cdr3_aa: CASSNVDRGGPYNEQFF

j_call: TRBJ2-6
clone_size: few
d_call: -
v_call: TRBV4-3
cdr3_nt: TGCGCCAGCAGCCAACCACCCCTATCTGGGGCCAACGTCCTGACTTTC
cdr3_aa: CASSQPPLSGANVLTF

j_call: TRBJ1-1
clone_size: -
d_call: TRBD1
v_call: TRBV6-5
cdr3_nt: TGTGCCAGCAGTTTCAGTCCGGGACAGGGGATCGCTGAAGCTTTCTTT
cdr3_aa: CASSFSPGQGIAEAFF

j_call: TRBJ1-3
clone_size: -
d_call: -
v_call: TRBV6-1
cdr3_nt: TGTGCCAGCAGTGAAGGTGAAAGCCCTGGAAACACCATATATTTT
cdr3_aa: CASSEGESPGNTIYF

j_call: TRBJ2-3
clone_size: -
d_call: -
v_call: TRBV5-1
cdr3_nt: TGCGCCAGCAGCTTTGGGGGGGGCGGACACACAGATACGCAGTATTTT
cdr3_aa: CASSFGGGGHTDTQYF

j_call: TRBJ1-1
clone_size: -
d_call: TRBD1
v_call: TRBV10-3
cdr3_nt: TGTGCCATCAGTCGATCTGGGGCAAACCGGGACAGGCAGGACACTGAAGCTTTCTTT
cdr3_aa: CAISRSGANRDRQDTEAFF

j_call: TRBJ1-6
clone_size: -
d_call: -
v_call: TRBV9
cdr3_nt: TGTGCCAGCAGCGTATCCGGTTCCTCCTATAATTCACCCCTCCACTTT
cdr3_aa: CASSVSGSSYNSPLHF

j_call: TRBJ1-2
clone_size: few
d_call: -
v_call: TRBV14
cdr3_nt: TGTGCCAGCAGCCAATCCAGGCTTCATTTGGCGGGGAGAGCTAACTATGGCTACACCTTC
cdr3_aa: CASSQSRLHLAGRANYGYTF

j_call: TRBJ1-5
clone_size: -
d_call: -
v_call: TRBV28
cdr3_nt: TGTGCCAGCACCATGGGAGGGATCAGCAATCAGCCCCAGCATTTT
cdr3_aa: CASTMGGISNQPQHF

j_call: TRBJ1-5
clone_size: -
d_call: TRBD1
v_call: TRBV2
cdr3_nt: TGTGCCAGCAGTGAACAGGCGGACAGGGAATCATGGGCCCTCAATCAGCCCCAGCATTTT
cdr3_aa: CASSEQADRESWALNQPQHF

j_call: TRBJ2-7
clone_size: -
d_call: -
v_call: TRBV19
cdr3_nt: TGTGCCAGTAGTGCCTCGGGGGCCTACGAGCAGTACTTC
cdr3_aa: CASSASGAYEQYF

j_call: TRBJ1-1
clone_size: few
d_call: -
v_call: TRBV28
cdr3_nt: TGTGCCAGCAGTTCATCCCAGGGGAACACTGAAGCTTTCTTT
cdr3_aa: CASSSSQGNTEAFF

j_call: TRBJ2-5
clone_size: -
d_call: -
v_call: TRBV19
cdr3_nt: TGTGCCAGTAGTATATCGAGCGGGTCCCAAGAGACCCAGTACTTC
cdr3_aa: CASSISSGSQETQYF

j_call: TRBJ2-3
clone_size: -
d_call: TRBD2
v_call: TRBV10-2
cdr3_nt: TGCGCCAGCAGTGAATACCTAGCGGGAGTAGGGTCAGATACGCAGTATTTT
cdr3_aa: CASSEYLAGVGSDTQYF